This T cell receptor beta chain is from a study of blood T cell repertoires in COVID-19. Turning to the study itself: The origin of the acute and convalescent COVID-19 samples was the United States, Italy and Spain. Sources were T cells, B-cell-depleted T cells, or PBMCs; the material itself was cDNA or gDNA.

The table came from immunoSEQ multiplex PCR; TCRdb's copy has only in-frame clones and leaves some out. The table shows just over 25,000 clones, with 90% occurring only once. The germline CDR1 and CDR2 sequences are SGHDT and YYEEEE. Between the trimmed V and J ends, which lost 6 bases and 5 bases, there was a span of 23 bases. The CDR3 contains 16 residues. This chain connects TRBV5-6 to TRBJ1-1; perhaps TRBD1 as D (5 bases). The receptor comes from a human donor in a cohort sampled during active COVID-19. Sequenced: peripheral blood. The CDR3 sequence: CASTFDLQGGVTEAFF. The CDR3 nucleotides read TGTGCCAGCACCTTTGACCTCCAGGGCGGCGTGACTGAAGCTTTCTTT.